The 20 T cell receptor beta chains listed next were all sequenced from one sample in a study of somatic mutations in cytotoxic T cells in rheumatoid arthritis. Some clones are missing from TCRdb's copy, which holds only in-frame ones; the method was immunoSEQ multiplex PCR. The profile shows approximately 6,400 clones, approximately 80% of them singletons. The sequencing here drew on CD8+ T cells sorted from blood, taken at a follow-up visit. These receptors were taken from a woman aged 65 to 85 with rheumatoid arthritis.

The rearrangement joins TRBV7-3 to TRBJ2-1, with 11 bases that match TRBD2. Unmatched junction bases numbered 7, after V lost 2 bases and J lost 1 base. The CDR3 loop spans 18 amino acids. The V gene's germline CDR1 is SGHTA and CDR2 FQGTGA. The CDR3 nucleotides are TGTGCCAGCAGCTTACAGGTGTCTAGCGGGAGGTCCTACAATGAGCAGTTCTTC. Translation: CASSLQVSSGRSYNEQFF.

This chain links TRBV7-9 with TRBJ2-3, with 7 bases identical to TRBD2. This CDR3 region has 15 residues. After removal of 5 bases from V and 2 bases from J, the junction contained 7 bases not matched to a gene. Germline V gene sequence: CDR1 SEHNR, CDR2 FQNEAQ (reference sequence). The CDR3, as DNA: TGTGCCAGCAGCCCCCCGCGGGGGAACACAGATACGCAGTATTTT. Encoded protein: CASSPPRGNTDTQYF.

The chain uses TRBV14 and TRBJ2-7; possibly TRBD1 or TRBD2 for D (7 bases each). The V end lost 4 bases, the J end lost 1 base, and 14 bases lay between the germline ends. In germline, CDR1 is SGHDN, CDR2 FVKESK. This CDR3 has 15 residues. The CDR3 loop is CASSRTRQGSYEQYF. The CDR3 bases are TGTGCCAGCAGCCGGACTAGACAGGGATCCTACGAGCAGTACTTC.

The chain joins TRBV9 to TRBJ2-2, with TRBD2 as a possible D gene (6 bases). The CDR3 consists of 15 residues. V was cut by 6 bases and J by 4 bases, with 16 bases left in between. Germline V gene data show CDR1 as SGDLS and CDR2 as YYNGEE. CDR3 region: CASKAPGVGTGELFF. Written as DNA, the CDR3 is TGTGCCAGCAAAGCCCCGGGGGTCGGCACCGGGGAGCTGTTTTTT.

This clone was seen just once. This chain joins TRBV7-8 and TRBJ2-3; 11 positions match TRBD2. Germline V gives CDR1 SGHVS, CDR2 FQNEAQ. This CDR3 is 17 amino acids long. The J segment lost 2 bases and the V segment lost 1 base, leaving 5 bases of the junction unmatched. CDR3 sequence (DNA): TGTGCCAGCAGCTTAGGCCCTAGCGGGGGGCACACAGATACGCAGTATTTT. It yields the protein CASSLGPSGGHTDTQYF.

This clone appeared once. V usage is TRBV9 and J usage is TRBJ2-1; D might be TRBD1 or TRBD2, each matching 6 bases. The CDR3 length is 15 residues. Deletions cut 4 bases from V and 4 bases from J, with 15 bases between. From germline, CDR1 is SGDLS and CDR2 YYNGEE. CDR3 sequence: CASSPGGDTYNEQFF. The CDR3 coding sequence is TGTGCCAGCAGCCCTGGAGGGGACACTTACAATGAGCAGTTCTTC.

This clone was seen only once. The V gene is TRBV27, the J gene TRBJ2-1, with D possibly matching TRBD2 (5 bases). Per the germline V gene, CDR1 is MNHEY and CDR2 is SMNVEV (reference sequence). With 10 bases removed from V and 3 bases from J, the gap between germline ends came to 16 bases. The CDR3 contains 14 residues. CDR3 amino acids: CATGELGGYNEQFF. For the CDR3, the DNA is TGTGCCACTGGGGAATTAGGAGGCTACAATGAGCAGTTCTTC.

The chain employs TRBV11-2 and TRBJ1-2, with TRBD1 matching over 11 bases. Germline loops: CDR1 SGHAT, CDR2 FQNNGV. Trimming took 5 bases from V and 4 from J; bases not matched to a gene: 12. The CDR3 is 17 amino acids. CDR3 protein: CASSRKKDRGPGYGYTF. DNA for the CDR3: TGTGCCAGCAGCCGTAAAAAGGACAGGGGGCCAGGCTATGGCTACACCTTC.

CDR3 residues: CASSPGPRPNYGYTF. Here the CDR3 DNA reads TGTGCCAGCAGCCCGGGACCCCGACCGAACTATGGCTACACCTTC. The chain uses TRBV5-6 and TRBJ1-2; D possibly corresponds to TRBD1 (5 bases). Germline V gene sequence: CDR1 SGHDT, CDR2 YYEEEE. With 4 bases removed from V and 2 bases from J, the gap between germline ends came to 15 bases. The length of the CDR3 is 15 residues.

The sample holds one count of this clone. The chain carries TRBV6-5 and TRBJ1-2; 7 nucleotides align to TRBD1. From germline, CDR1 is MNHEY and CDR2 SVGAGI. J lost 8 bases, V lost 0 bases, and 12 bases had no gene match. The length of the CDR3 is 16 residues. The CDR3 nucleotides are TGTGCCAGCAGTTACTCGATTTCGGGACAGCTAGAAGGCTACACCTTC. Translating it yields CASSYSISGQLEGYTF.

The chain recombines TRBV9 with TRBJ2-7; D uncertain. CDR3 length equals 15 residues. Germline assignment: CDR1 SGDLS and CDR2 YYNGEE. V lost 3 bases and J lost 5, with 18 bases in between. Here the CDR3 DNA reads TGTGCCAGCAGCGCTGGAACGATGGACGGCCACGAGCAGTACTTC. Translating gives CASSAGTMDGHEQYF.

The CDR3 DNA follows: TGTGCCAGCAGCGCGACCGGGTTCTCTGGAAACACCATATATTTT. Translation gives CASSATGFSGNTIYF. This rearrangement joins TRBV7-6 to TRBJ1-3; D call uncertain. The CDR3 has 15 amino acids. Trimming pared 5 bases from V and 0 bases from J, leaving 11 bases between. Germline lookup yields CDR1 SGHVS and CDR2 FNYEAQ. Drawing the rest from reference TRBV7-6 and TRBJ1-3, the complete variable domain is GAGVSQSPRYKVTKRGQDVALRCDPISGHVSLYWYRQALGQGPEFLTYFNYEAQQDKSGLPNDRFSAERPEGSISTLTIQRTEQRDSAMYRCASSATGFSGNTIYFGEGSWLTVV.

This chain uses TRBV5-6 with TRBJ2-2, with 8 positions matching TRBD2. Germline V gene sequence: CDR1 SGHDT, CDR2 YYEEEE. This CDR3 comprises 16 residues. J lost 2 bases, V lost 2 bases, and 5 bases had no gene match. In DNA, the CDR3 is TGTGCCAGCAGCTTATTAACTAGCGGAAACACCGGGGAGCTGTTTTTT. This codes for CASSLLTSGNTGELFF.

The chain uses TRBV27 and TRBJ2-7; D is perhaps TRBD2 (5 bases). Per the germline V gene, CDR1 is MNHEY and CDR2 is SMNVEV (reference sequence). V lost 5 bases to trimming and J lost 0 bases, with 11 bases between them. This CDR3 comprises 14 residues. CDR3 DNA sequence: TGTGCCAGCAGTCCCAAAGCGGCCTCCTACGAGCAGTACTTC. Its protein is CASSPKAASYEQYF.

The chain recombines TRBV5-6 with TRBJ2-7; no clear D. This CDR3 comprises 15 residues. CDR1 is SGHDT and CDR2 is YYEEEE in the germline V gene. Trimming cost V 2 bases and J 5 bases, with 17 bases left between them. The CDR3 DNA follows: TGTGCCAGCAGCTTTATGCAGGTACTTTTCCACGAGCAGTACTTC. This codes for CASSFMQVLFHEQYF.

J is TRBJ1-2 and V is TRBV5-4; 8 bases align to TRBD1. J was trimmed by 4 bases and V by 5 bases; bases with no gene match: 7. The CDR3 totals 14 residues. Germline V CDR1 and CDR2: SGHNT, YYREEE (reference sequence). The CDR3: CASSSGQDPYGYTF. As DNA, the CDR3 is TGTGCCAGCAGTTCGGGACAGGACCCCTATGGCTACACCTTC.

The chain is built from TRBV4-1 and TRBJ1-1; D is unresolved. The CDR3 totals 14 residues. With 1 base removed from V and 6 bases from J, the gap between germline ends came to 12 bases. Germline assignment: CDR1 MGHRA and CDR2 YSYEKL. CDR3 in amino acids: CASSQGGEGPEAFF. The CDR3 bases are TGCGCCAGCAGCCAAGGGGGAGAGGGCCCTGAAGCTTTCTTT.

The V gene is TRBV5-1, the J gene TRBJ2-2; D could derive from TRBD1 or TRBD2 (5 bases each). The germline CDR1 and CDR2 sequences are SGHRS and YFSETQ. This CDR3 region has 13 residues. This CDR3 is CAIPGTHTGELFF. The DNA of the CDR3 is TGCGCTATACCGGGGACCCACACCGGGGAGCTGTTTTTT.

This chain uses TRBV11-3 with TRBJ2-2, with D perhaps TRBD2 (5 bases). The CDR3 spans 16 residues. Germline assignment: CDR1 SGHNT and CDR2 YENEEA. The germline V and J ends were trimmed by 5 bases and 4 bases, with 17 bases remaining between them. The CDR3, as DNA: TGTGCCAGCAGCCTAGGGCAGGCGGGTGGCACCGGGGAGCTGTTTTTT. Its translation is CASSLGQAGGTGELFF.

This clone was counted between two and nine times. The chain carries TRBV27 and TRBJ2-7; 10 bases are shared with TRBD1. J gave up 2 bases and V 6 bases, and 4 bases lay outside the gene matches. Per germline, CDR1 MNHEY and CDR2 SMNVEV (reference sequence). CDR3 length: 14 amino acids. The CDR3 region is CASRTGTGAYEQYF. The CDR3 DNA sequence: TGTGCCAGCAGGACCGGGACAGGGGCCTACGAGCAGTACTTC.